Here is one TCR beta chain with its context. These data originate in a study of blood T cell repertoires in COVID-19. Study in general: The cDNA or gDNA used as material had been derived from T cells, B-cell-depleted T cells, or PBMCs.

As processed by the authors: Reference gene primers were amplified, and this amplification served to estimate nucleated cell counts. Only in-frame clones appear in the TCRdb table, and some are missing; sequencing was by immunoSEQ multiplex PCR. For V, J and clone size, that table is used; D and trimming come from the DNA. The table lists about 290,000 clones, about 89% of them singletons. V was trimmed by 7 bases and J by 8 bases, leaving 20 bases between them. The V gene's germline CDR1 is MNHNY and CDR2 SVGAGI (reference sequence). This CDR3 contains 14 residues. Sequenced material: peripheral blood. The TCR comes from a man in his forties with acute or convalescent COVID-19. The V gene is TRBV6-6, the J gene TRBJ1-1; a possible D gene is TRBD1 (6 bases). Here the CDR3 DNA reads TGTGCCAGCACCCCCGGAACAGGGTTAAGGGAAGCTTTCTTT. It is translated as CASTPGTGLREAFF.